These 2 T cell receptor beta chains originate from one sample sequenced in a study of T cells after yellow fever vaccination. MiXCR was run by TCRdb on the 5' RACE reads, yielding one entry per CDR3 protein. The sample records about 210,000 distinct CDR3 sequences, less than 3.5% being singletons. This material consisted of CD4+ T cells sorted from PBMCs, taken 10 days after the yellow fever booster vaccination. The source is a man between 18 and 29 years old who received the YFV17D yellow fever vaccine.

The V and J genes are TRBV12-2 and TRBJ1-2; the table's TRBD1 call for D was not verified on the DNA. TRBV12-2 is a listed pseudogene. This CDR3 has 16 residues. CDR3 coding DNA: TGTGCAAGTCGCTTATTCCGGGACAGGGGCCATCGTGGCTACACCTTC. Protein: CASRLFRDRGHRGYTF.

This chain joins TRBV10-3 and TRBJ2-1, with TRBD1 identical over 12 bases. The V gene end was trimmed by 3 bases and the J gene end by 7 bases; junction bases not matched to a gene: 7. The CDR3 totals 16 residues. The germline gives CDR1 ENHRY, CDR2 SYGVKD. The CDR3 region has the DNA TGTGCCATCAGTGAAAGGGGACAGGGGGCTAGTAATGAGCAGTTCTTC. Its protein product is CAISERGQGASNEQFF.